This T cell receptor beta chain was sequenced in a study of neurological immune-mediated disorders. The CDR3 spans 15 residues. Trimming took 2 bases from V and 8 from J; bases not matched to a gene: 3. Germline V gene sequence: CDR1 SGHTA, CDR2 FQGNSA. Overall study findings and caveats: While HTLV-1-associated myelopathy showed the greatest TCR clonal expansion, multiple sclerosis showed the least, falling below healthy controls. Phylogenetic analysis grouped 18 of 34 multiple sclerosis patients' repertoires together, suggesting a possible repertoire signature.

Each sequencing run yielded over 160 million TCR-beta sequences from 15-18 subjects. TCRdb processed the 5' RACE reads anew with MiXCR; each CDR3 protein has one entry. The top ten hold roughly 2.1% of the sample, which has around 28,000 distinct CDR3 sequences, about 2.6% seen once. Many counts were recorded for this clonotype. The antigen is not known. The clonotype comes from a woman between 45 and 60 years old with multiple sclerosis. The chain links TRBV7-2 to TRBJ1-4; 12 bases map to TRBD1. Sequencing used PBMCs. DNA for the CDR3: TGTGCCAGCAGCTTAACGGGACAGGGGGCAGAAAAACTGTTTTTT. This encodes CASSLTGQGAEKLFF.